A selection of T cell receptor beta chains follows, all from one sample in a study of CD8 T cells in ankylosing spondylitis. TCRdb used MiXCR to reprocess the 5' RACE reads, holding one entry per CDR3 protein. The sample lists more than 150,000 distinct CDR3 sequences; 15% to 20% were seen once. The sequencing input was blood, either unsorted or a sorted T cell fraction (not recorded which). Every receptor here comes from a male donor aged 10 to 35 with ankylosing spondylitis or in good health (not recorded which). CDR3s include the opening cysteine and the closing phenylalanine or tryptophan. A D gene is named only where the DNA matches it firmly. Clone size is not always given. Where it is, it says once, few, many or a class for expanded clones.

j_call	d_call	clone_size	v_call	cdr3_aa	cdr3_nt
TRBJ2-1	TRBD2	many	TRBV20-1	CSAPLRSGSWDEQFF	TGCAGTGCCCCTCTGCGTAGCGGGAGTTGGGATGAGCAGTTCTTC
TRBJ2-7	TRBD2	NA	TRBV7-6	CASSLAFSGGRGSEQYF	TGTGCCAGCAGCTTAGCGTTTTCGGGGGGTCGGGGGTCTGAGCAGTACTTC
TRBJ1-2	TRBD1	many	TRBV6-6	CASSYSTTGDGYTF	TGTGCCAGCAGTTACTCGACGACAGGGGATGGCTACACCTTC
TRBJ2-2	TRBD2	many	TRBV5-6	CASSLEGLAGVGTGELFF	TGTGCCAGCAGCTTGGAGGGACTAGCGGGAGTAGGCACCGGGGAGCTGTTTTTT
TRBJ2-5	TRBD1	NA	TRBV29-1	CSVEGTWRDRVQETQYF	TGCAGCGTTGAAGGGACTTGGCGGGACAGGGTACAAGAGACCCAGTACTTC
TRBJ1-2	NA	many	TRBV7-9	CASFRDTNYGYTF	TGTGCCAGCTTTCGGGACACCAACTATGGCTACACCTTC
TRBJ2-3	TRBD2	many	TRBV5-1	CASSLEGRGRETQYF	TGCGCCAGCAGCTTGGAGGGGCGCGGGAGGGAAACGCAGTATTTT
TRBJ1-4	NA	many	TRBV7-9	CASSSTGPPRPNEKLFF	TGTGCCAGCAGCTCGACGGGGCCTCCGCGACCTAATGAAAAACTGTTTTTT
TRBJ2-3	NA	many	TRBV7-9	CASNPPKGMDTQYF	TGTGCCAGCAACCCACCGAAAGGCATGGATACGCAGTATTTT
TRBJ1-5	TRBD1	many	TRBV12-3/TRBV12-4	CASRTGEGQPQHF	TGTGCCAGCAGGACAGGGGAAGGCCAGCCCCAGCATTTT
TRBJ2-1	NA	many	TRBV29-1	CSVEDRDRAYNEQFF	TGCAGCGTTGAAGATCGGGACCGCGCCTACAATGAGCAGTTCTTC
TRBJ2-7	NA	few	TRBV29-1	CSVVRGNDYEQYF	TGCAGCGTTGTGCGAGGGAACGACTACGAGCAGTACTTC
TRBJ2-1	TRBD2	many	TRBV5-1	CASSLEGRGEQFF	TGCGCCAGCAGCTTGGAGGGGAGGGGTGAGCAGTTCTTC
TRBJ2-7	NA	NA	TRBV20-1	CSAGHLDYEQYF	TGCAGTGCCGGACACCTTGACTACGAGCAGTACTTC
TRBJ1-1	NA	many	TRBV6-2/TRBV6-3	CASSYNQPTEAFF	TGTGCCAGCAGTTACAATCAGCCCACTGAAGCTTTCTTT
TRBJ2-7	NA	many	TRBV12-3/TRBV12-4	CASAVPSRSYEQYF	TGTGCCAGCGCCGTTCCCTCCCGCTCCTACGAGCAGTACTTC
TRBJ1-1	NA	many	TRBV14	CASSFAVDTEAFF	TGTGCCAGCAGCTTCGCCGTCGACACTGAAGCTTTCTTT
TRBJ2-7	TRBD2	NA	TRBV9	CASSVGTSGFYEQYF	TGTGCCAGCAGCGTCGGGACTAGCGGATTCTACGAGCAGTACTTC
TRBJ1-2	NA	many	TRBV28	CASSSGEYGYTF	TGTGCCAGCAGTTCCGGGGAGTATGGCTACACCTTC
TRBJ1-1	TRBD1	many	TRBV12-3/TRBV12-4	CASSPILRDRMEAFF	TGTGCCAGCAGCCCTATTCTCCGGGACAGGATGGAAGCTTTCTTT
TRBJ1-2	NA	many	TRBV20-1	CSARPLDRNYGYTF	TGCAGTGCTAGACCGCTAGACAGAAACTATGGCTACACCTTC
TRBJ2-6	NA	few	TRBV11-3	CASKTALSSGANVLTF	TGTGCCAGCAAGACAGCCCTAAGCTCTGGGGCCAACGTCCTGACTTTC
TRBJ2-7	NA	many	TRBV29-1	CSVASLSGRYEQYF	TGCAGCGTTGCATCCCTTTCCGGGCGATACGAGCAGTACTTC
TRBJ2-3	TRBD2	many	TRBV4-1	CASSQDGLAGTDTQYF	TGCGCCAGCAGCCAAGATGGGCTAGCGGGGACAGATACGCAGTATTTT
TRBJ2-5	TRBD1	many	TRBV28	CASSYPSGGEETQYF	TGTGCCAGCAGTTACCCCTCAGGGGGCGAGGAGACCCAGTACTTC
TRBJ2-3	TRBD2	many	TRBV20-1	CSARKAGATDTQYF	TGCAGTGCTAGAAAAGCGGGAGCCACAGATACGCAGTATTTT